This T cell receptor beta chain was profiled in a study of T cells after yellow fever vaccination. General study findings and limits: In post-booster samples, most primary-vaccination clones reappeared (about 95% CD4, 88% CD8). Overall, a small share of clonotypes was seen in both CD4 and CD8 compartments.

Via MiXCR, TCRdb re-called the 5' RACE reads, giving one row per CDR3 protein. Among roughly 120,000 distinct CDR3 sequences listed, approximately 7% were seen once. This clonotype was recorded at least ten times. The target antigen is unknown. J gave up 3 bases and V 4 bases, and 6 bases lay outside the gene matches. The germline V gene encodes CDR1 LGHNA and CDR2 YSLEER. The CDR3 loop spans 14 amino acids. Sequenced material: CD4+ T cells sorted from PBMCs, taken 9 to 11 days after the first yellow fever vaccination. The chain couples TRBV4-3 to TRBJ2-7; TRBD1 matches at 7 bases. This TCR was sampled from a man between 18 and 35 years old who received the YFV17D yellow fever vaccine. The CDR3 sequence is CASSRDRESYEQYF. Here the CDR3 DNA reads TGCGCCAGCAGCCGAGACAGGGAGAGCTACGAGCAGTACTTC.